The 28 T cell receptor beta chains given below trace back to one sample, sequenced in a study of CD8 T cells in Susac syndrome. Random hexamers primed reverse transcription of about 0.45 to 1 ug RNA. TCRdb re-called the immunoSEQ multiplex PCR reads through MiXCR, storing one row per CDR3 protein. The top ten clones hold about 0.13% of a sample with about 120,000 distinct CDR3 sequences, over 90% of them seen once. The sequenced material came from CD4+ T cells from PBMCs. Receptors were obtained from a human donor with Susac syndrome.

V is TRBV6-5 and J is TRBJ2-7; D is perhaps TRBD2 (5 bases). CDR3 length: 13 residues. Germline CDR1 MNHEY, CDR2 SVGAGI. Trimming took 4 bases from V and 4 from J, leaving 11 bases between them. CDR3 bases: TGTGCCAGCAGTTGGGGAGCCTGGTACGAGCAGTACTTC. This codes for CASSWGAWYEQYF.

V and J are TRBV12-3 or TRBV12-4 and TRBJ1-2; perhaps TRBD1 as D (5 bases). The CDR3 length is 14 residues. Trimming took off 3 bases at V and 4 bases at J, with 12 bases between the two ends. CDR3 protein: CASSFSQGFYGYTF. The CDR3 DNA reads as TGTGCCAGCAGTTTTTCCCAGGGATTCTATGGCTACACCTTC.

This clonotype was counted once. V and J are TRBV7-2 and TRBJ2-1, with D perhaps matching TRBD1 (6 bases). Germline-derived CDR1 and CDR2 are SGHTA and FQGNSA. Trimming cost V 5 bases and J 2 bases, with 13 bases left between them. CDR3 size: 15 residues. The CDR3 region has the DNA TGTGCCAGCAGCAGGACAGCTAATGCCTACAATGAGCAGTTCTTC. It yields the protein CASSRTANAYNEQFF.

This chain uses TRBV7-2 with TRBJ2-5; D is unclear. This CDR3 has 15 amino acids. Germline V CDR1 and CDR2: SGHTA, FQGNSA. Trimming cost V 2 bases and J 4 bases, with 14 bases left between them. CDR3 residues: CASSLRMTFRETQYF. CDR3 sequence (DNA): TGTGCCAGCAGCTTACGGATGACATTCCGAGAGACCCAGTACTTC.

The V gene is TRBV15, the J gene TRBJ2-1; 14 bases match TRBD2. This CDR3 has 18 amino acids. Trimming cost V 3 bases and J 2 bases; bases outside gene matches: 6. CDR1 is LNHNV and CDR2 is YYDKDF in the germline V gene (reference sequence). DNA of the CDR3: TGTGCCACCAGCAGTCGGACTAGCGGGAGGCGCCCCTACAATGAGCAGTTCTTC. It is translated as CATSSRTSGRRPYNEQFF. The variable domain in full, completed from reference TRBV15 and TRBJ2-1, reads DAMVIQNPRYQVTQFGKPVTLSCSQTLNHNVMYWYQQKSSQAPKLLFHYYDKDFNNEADTPDNFQSRRPNTSFCFLDIRSPGLGDTAMYLCATSSRTSGRRPYNEQFFGPGTRLTVL.

This sequence joins TRBV2 and TRBJ2-5; no firm D call. Germline V gene lookup returns CDR1 SNHLY and CDR2 FYNNEI. V lost 3 bases to trimming and J lost 7 bases, with 12 bases between them. The CDR3 is made up of 13 amino acids. This CDR3 is CASSDLPSGTQYF. For the CDR3, the DNA is TGTGCCAGCAGTGACCTCCCGTCGGGGACCCAGTACTTC.

This rearrangement joins TRBV6-4 to TRBJ2-6; D not certain. Germline CDR1 and CDR2: MRHNA and SNTAGT. The CDR3 is 18 residues long. The V gene lost 0 bases and the J gene lost 0 bases, with 12 bases spanning the gap. CDR3 in DNA: TGTGCCAGCAGTGACTCTGCGCAGTTCCGCTCTGGGGCCAACGTCCTGACTTTC. Encoded protein: CASSDSAQFRSGANVLTF.

This chain uses TRBV5-1 with TRBJ2-5; 10 bases fit TRBD1. Germline-derived CDR1 and CDR2 are SGHRS and YFSETQ. V lost 0 bases and J lost 4; bases outside the gene matches: 9. CDR3 length: 17 residues. The CDR3 spells CASSLAPTGGRAETQYF. The CDR3, as DNA: TGCGCCAGCAGCTTGGCCCCGACAGGGGGCAGGGCAGAGACCCAGTACTTC.

This chain uses TRBV5-1 with TRBJ2-5; TRBD2 matches 15 bases. CDR1 is SGHRS and CDR2 is YFSETQ in the germline V gene. This CDR3 spans 17 amino acids. The V segment lost 4 bases and the J segment 4 bases; nucleotides outside the gene matches: 8. CDR3 nucleotides: TGCGCCAGCAGCATCGACCCGGGACTAGCGGGAGGAGAGACCCAGTACTTC. It specifies CASSIDPGLAGGETQYF. Looking up the rest from reference TRBV5-1 and TRBJ2-5 gives the full variable domain: KAGVTQTPRYLIKTRGQQVTLSCSPISGHRSVSWYQQTPGQGLQFLFEYFSETQRNKGNFPGRFSGRQFSNSRSEMNVSTLELGDSALYLCASSIDPGLAGGETQYFGPGTRLLVL.

The rearrangement links TRBV2 to TRBJ2-1; D is possibly TRBD1 (6 bases). Trimming took off 8 bases at V and 7 bases at J, with 9 bases between the two ends. Germline loops: CDR1 SNHLY, CDR2 FYNNEI. The CDR3 spans 11 residues. CDR3 coding DNA: TGTGCCAGCCAGGGGCAGAATGAGCAGTTCTTC. This gives the protein CASQGQNEQFF.

The rearrangement uses TRBV20-1 and TRBJ2-7; the D gene is possibly TRBD2 (5 bases). The CDR3 contains 13 residues. Per the germline V gene, CDR1 is DFQATT and CDR2 is SNEGSKA (reference sequence). V dropped 5 bases and J dropped 6 bases, with 17 bases sitting between them. Here the CDR3 DNA reads TGCAGTGCTGGACCAGCGGTTGACGGCGAGCAGTACTTC. Encoded protein: CSAGPAVDGEQYF.

The chain employs TRBV12-3 or TRBV12-4 and TRBJ2-2; TRBD2 agrees at 7 bases. The CDR3 spans 13 residues. J gave up 5 bases and V 3 bases, and 0 bases lay outside the gene matches. CDR3 coding DNA: TGTGCCAGCAGTTTTAGCGGGACCGGGGAGCTGTTTTTT. As protein: CASSFSGTGELFF.

This chain joins TRBV6-5 and TRBJ2-7, with 8 bases that match TRBD2. The germline CDR1 and CDR2 sequences are MNHEY and SVGAGI. Germline trimming cut 4 bases from V and 0 bases from J; bases unmatched to any gene: 11. The CDR3 length is 17 residues. CDR3 nucleotides: TGTGCCAGCAGTTCAGACCGGGGGGGCAGGACCTCCTACGAGCAGTACTTC. Translation gives CASSSDRGGRTSYEQYF.

The V gene is TRBV12-3 or TRBV12-4, the J gene TRBJ1-2; TRBD1 matches at 9 bases. The ends lost 5 bases at V and 4 bases at J; junction bases unmatched: 11. The CDR3 is 16 amino acids. The CDR3 sequence: CASSSWTGVGGYGYTF. Here the CDR3 DNA reads TGTGCCAGCAGTAGTTGGACAGGGGTGGGAGGCTATGGCTACACCTTC.

The chain employs TRBV20-1 and TRBJ2-3, with D hard to call. V lost 3 bases, J lost 0 bases, and 10 bases lay in between. Germline V gene sequence: CDR1 DFQATT, CDR2 SNEGSKA (reference sequence). This CDR3 comprises 14 residues. In DNA form, the CDR3 reads TGCAGTGCTAGGGTTTCCCCTAGCACAGATACGCAGTATTTT. This encodes CSARVSPSTDTQYF.

The chain carries TRBV29-1 and TRBJ2-3, with TRBD1 matching 7 bases. The CDR3 has 13 residues. V trimming: 6 bases; J trimming: 1 base; junction bases outside the gene matches: 4. In germline, CDR1 is SQVTM, CDR2 ANQGSEA. In DNA form, the CDR3 reads TGCAGCGTGACAGGGAGCGGCACAGATACGCAGTATTTT. This gives the protein CSVTGSGTDTQYF.

The rearrangement uses TRBV29-1 and TRBJ2-7; tentatively, D is TRBD2 (6 bases). The germline CDR1 and CDR2 sequences are SQVTM and ANQGSEA. V was cut by 5 bases and J by 2 bases, with 19 bases left in between. This CDR3 contains 15 residues. CDR3 DNA: TGCAGCGTTTCAGGATTAGCGGAAACAACCTACGAGCAGTACTTC. Its protein product is CSVSGLAETTYEQYF.

The chain is built from TRBV15 and TRBJ1-3; no definite D call. The CDR3 sequence is 13 residues long. Trimming took off 0 bases at V and 4 bases at J, with 4 bases between the two ends. The germline V gene has CDR1 LNHNV and CDR2 YYDKDF (reference sequence). The CDR3 loop is CATSRDIGNTIYF. In DNA, the CDR3 is TGTGCCACCAGCAGAGACATCGGAAACACCATATATTTT.

This chain joins TRBV20-1 and TRBJ2-1; D is perhaps TRBD2 (5 bases). The CDR3 covers 15 residues. CDR1 and CDR2 (germline): DFQATT, SNEGSKA (reference sequence). Trimming pared 0 bases from V and 7 bases from J, leaving 16 bases between. The CDR3 DNA reads as TGCAGTGCTAGAGATCATAGGGAGTCGAAAAATGAGCAGTTCTTC. Protein sequence: CSARDHRESKNEQFF.

J is TRBJ2-3 and V is TRBV20-1; 11 nucleotides agree with TRBD2. The germline gives CDR1 DFQATT, CDR2 SNEGSKA (reference sequence). The CDR3 sequence is 15 residues long. The ends lost 2 bases at V and 5 bases at J; junction bases unmatched: 6. This chain's CDR3 is CSARRLAGGGDTQYF. Written as DNA, the CDR3 is TGCAGTGCTAGACGCCTAGCGGGAGGCGGAGATACGCAGTATTTT.

The rearrangement uses TRBV3-1 and TRBJ2-7, with D possibly being TRBD1 (5 bases). V was pared by 1 base and J by 2 bases, with 9 bases between. Germline loops: CDR1 LGHDT, CDR2 YNNKEL (reference sequence). CDR3 length: 14 residues. CDR3 residues: CASSQGQGTYEQYF. The CDR3 DNA reads TGTGCCAGCAGCCAAGGCCAGGGAACCTACGAGCAGTACTTC.

This clonotype is a singleton in its sample. The rearrangement joins TRBV3-1 to TRBJ2-1; D perhaps matches TRBD2 (5 bases). The CDR3 covers 14 residues. Germline CDR1 reads LGHDT; CDR2 reads YNNKEL (reference sequence). Trimming removed 1 base at V and 4 bases at J, with 8 bases between. The CDR3 DNA reads as TGTGCCAGCAGCCAAGTACTAGGGTACAATGAGCAGTTCTTC. It is translated as CASSQVLGYNEQFF.

J is TRBJ2-1 and V is TRBV29-1, with a possible D match to TRBD2 (6 bases). V was shortened by 6 bases and J by 0 bases, with 12 bases between the two germline ends. Looked up from germline, CDR1 is SQVTM and CDR2 is ANQGSEA. The CDR3 runs 14 residues. The CDR3 protein is CSVHGGSSYNEQFF. For the CDR3, the DNA is TGCAGCGTACACGGGGGTAGCTCCTACAATGAGCAGTTCTTC.

V is TRBV20-1 and J is TRBJ2-7; 10 bases agree with TRBD2. V was clipped by 3 bases and J by 2 bases; unmatched bases: 4. Germline values: CDR1 DFQATT, CDR2 SNEGSKA (reference sequence). This CDR3 comprises 14 residues. The CDR3 reads CSASGLAAAYEQYF. The CDR3 DNA is TGCAGTGCTAGCGGACTAGCGGCCGCCTACGAGCAGTACTTC.

The gene calls are TRBV20-1 and TRBJ1-1; D is unresolved. CDR1 and CDR2 from the germline V gene are DFQATT and SNEGSKA (reference sequence). The V gene lost 3 bases and the J gene lost 5 bases, with 13 bases spanning the gap. CDR3 length equals 13 residues. The CDR3 DNA is TGCAGTGCTAGTACTCAGGAGAATACTGAAGCTTTCTTT. Translation: CSASTQENTEAFF.

V is TRBV3-1 and J is TRBJ2-5, with a weak D call TRBD2 (6 bases). The CDR3 totals 13 residues. From germline, CDR1 is LGHDT and CDR2 YNNKEL (reference sequence). The ends were cut back, 5 bases at V and 1 base at J, with 8 bases in the middle. The CDR3 sequence: CASSGLFQETQYF. DNA for the CDR3: TGTGCCAGCAGCGGACTATTCCAAGAGACCCAGTACTTC.

The V gene is TRBV28, the J gene TRBJ2-7; D may correspond to TRBD1 or TRBD2 (5 bases each). Germline V gene sequence: CDR1 MDHEN, CDR2 SYDVKM. Trimming took off 6 bases at V and 3 bases at J, with 21 bases between the two ends. The CDR3 sequence is 16 residues long. The CDR3 nucleotides are TGTGCCAGCAGACCATGGGGGAGTCTAAAGGTCTACGAGCAGTACTTC. This codes for CASRPWGSLKVYEQYF. Looking up the rest from reference TRBV28 and TRBJ2-7 gives the full variable domain: DVKVTQSSRYLVKRTGEKVFLECVQDMDHENMFWYRQDPGLGLRLIYFSYDVKMKEKGDIPEGYSVSREKKERFSLILESASTNQTSMYLCASRPWGSLKVYEQYFGPGTRLTVT.

The rearrangement joins TRBV18 to TRBJ2-7; D is undetermined. Germline V gives CDR1 KGHSH, CDR2 LQKENI. The CDR3 runs 13 residues. The V end lost 2 bases, the J end lost 4 bases, and 9 bases lay between the germline ends. This chain's CDR3 is CASSPMAVYEQYF. CDR3 DNA sequence: TGTGCCAGCTCACCAATGGCAGTGTACGAGCAGTACTTC.